This TCR beta chain is from a study of Ad26.COV2.S vaccination and SARS-CoV-2 variants. Study in general: Enrollment placed the donor in the COV1001 Ad26.COV2.S trial arm.

Here immunoSEQ multiplex PCR was the method, and the copy in TCRdb shows in-frame clones only, minus some. The sample records some 390,000 clones, about 89% being singletons. Whole-study findings and limits: Similar non-spike TCR breadth was observed in recipients of vaccine and of placebo.

With 3 bases clipped from V and 4 bases from J, the junction kept 11 bases outside the gene matches. The germline gives CDR1 SQVTM, CDR2 ANQGSEA. CDR3 length: 15 residues. Treatment: around 19 received Ad26.COV2.S at low or high dose, single or two shots; roughly 5 received placebo; per-sample allocation not given. The study sampled participants on day 63 after the first vaccine or placebo injection. With respect to this clone: The target antigen is unknown.

This receptor was identified in a person between 18 and 65 years old who received the Ad26.COV2.S COVID-19 vaccine or a placebo. The chain carries TRBV29-1 and TRBJ2-7, with 8 positions matching TRBD1. The source material was peripheral blood, sampled in a trial of Ad26.COV2.S vaccine versus placebo. CDR3 coding DNA: TGCAGCGTTGAGGGCCGGACAGGGCCTAGGTACGAGCAGTACTTC. Protein: CSVEGRTGPRYEQYF.